This entry lists 10 T cell receptor beta chains sequenced from one sample in a study of shared T cell receptors in the human thymus. Method: immunoSEQ multiplex PCR; TCRdb's copy keeps in-frame clones and lacks some. The sample shows 540,000 or so clones, around 82% of them seen only once. These same data were also listed under a study on human thymus T cells.

Material: thymocytes. These receptors originate from a boy under two years old with a congenital heart defect.

This chain uses TRBV7-9 with TRBJ1-1; 7 nucleotides agree with TRBD1. CDR1 is SEHNR, CDR2 FQNEAQ, per germline (reference sequence). Unmatched junction bases numbered 6, after V lost 4 bases and J lost 1 base. The CDR3 sequence is 15 residues long. The CDR3 protein is CASSSWDSGNTEAFF. In DNA form, the CDR3 reads TGTGCCAGCAGCTCATGGGACAGTGGGAACACTGAAGCTTTCTTT.

The rearrangement joins TRBV4-3 to TRBJ2-5; the match to TRBD2 covers 7 bases. Germline V CDR1 and CDR2: LGHNA, YSLEER. There are 15 residues in the CDR3. The ends lost 4 bases at V and 3 bases at J; junction bases unmatched: 8. CDR3 nucleotides: TGCGCCAGCAGCCGGAGGAGCGGGAAGGAAGAGACCCAGTACTTC. This sequence encodes CASSRRSGKEETQYF.

This chain links TRBV25-1 with TRBJ1-2, with D tentatively TRBD1 (6 bases). Germline V lookup: CDR1 MGHDK, CDR2 SYGVNS. The V and J ends lost 0 bases and 8 bases respectively, with 16 bases between them. This CDR3 comprises 15 residues. The CDR3 coding sequence is TGTGCCAGCAGTGAATATAGGACAGCCCGAGGGGGCTACACCTTC. This sequence encodes CASSEYRTARGGYTF.

V is TRBV7-2 and J is TRBJ2-7; tentative D call: TRBD2 (6 bases). This CDR3 spans 14 amino acids. CDR1 is SGHTA and CDR2 is FQGNSA in the germline V gene. V was shortened by 1 base and J by 5 bases, with 12 bases between the two germline ends. Here the CDR3 reads CASSLDGSIDEQYF. The CDR3 nucleotides are TGTGCCAGCAGCTTAGACGGGAGCATTGACGAGCAGTACTTC.

The J gene is TRBJ2-2, the V gene TRBV27; maybe TRBD2 (5 bases). Germline CDR1 is MNHEY and CDR2 is SMNVEV (reference sequence). Trimming pared 0 bases from V and 5 bases from J, leaving 10 bases between. The CDR3 contains 15 residues. CDR3 in amino acids: CASSLSGKGTGELFF. CDR3 sequence (DNA): TGTGCCAGCAGTTTATCCGGGAAGGGTACCGGGGAGCTGTTTTTT.

The chain is built from TRBV4-3 and TRBJ2-7; TRBD2 aligns across 12 bases. The CDR3 runs 17 residues. The V and J ends lost 2 bases and 5 bases, in that order; junction bases with no gene match: 10. Germline V gene sequence: CDR1 LGHNA, CDR2 YSLEER. The CDR3 region has the DNA TGCGCCAGCAGCCAAAGGGAGACTAGCGGGAGAACGAACGAGCAGTACTTC. Amino acids: CASSQRETSGRTNEQYF.

The chain couples TRBV6-6 to TRBJ1-5; 7 nucleotides line up with TRBD1. The CDR3 consists of 15 residues. V lost 8 bases and J lost 7; bases outside the gene matches: 14. Per germline, CDR1 MNHNY and CDR2 SVGAGI (reference sequence). CDR3 region: CASAGRGLLGQPQHF. For the CDR3, the DNA is TGTGCCAGCGCTGGCAGGGGGTTACTCGGACAGCCCCAGCATTTT.

The gene calls are TRBV5-8 and TRBJ1-2, with TRBD1 matching over 10 bases. J was trimmed by 10 bases and V by 4 bases; bases with no gene match: 1. The CDR3 is made up of 11 amino acids. Germline V gene data show CDR1 as SGHTS and CDR2 as YDEGEE. The CDR3 nucleotides read TGTGCCAGCAGCGGACAGGGGGACTACACCTTC. It translates to CASSGQGDYTF.

V and J are TRBV4-2 and TRBJ2-3, with 13 nucleotides matching TRBD2. Trimming took 0 bases from V and 1 from J; bases not matched to a gene: 10. This CDR3 region has 20 residues. Germline CDR1 and CDR2: LGHNA and YNFKEQ. Here the CDR3 DNA reads TGTGCCAGCAGCCAAGAAGGACTAGCGGGAGTCTCTTTTGGCACAGATACGCAGTATTTT. Residues: CASSQEGLAGVSFGTDTQYF.

The chain recombines TRBV18 with TRBJ2-1; 9 positions agree with TRBD1. The germline gives CDR1 KGHSH, CDR2 LQKENI. CDR3 size: 16 residues. The V segment lost 3 bases and the J segment 4 bases; nucleotides outside the gene matches: 7. CDR3 nucleotides: TGTGCCAGCTCACCTACCGGGACAGGGCTTTACAATGAGCAGTTCTTC. It specifies CASSPTGTGLYNEQFF.